The 25 T cell receptor beta chains given below trace back to one sample, sequenced in a study of blood T cell repertoires in COVID-19. Measured with immunoSEQ multiplex PCR; TCRdb has only the in-frame clones, and not every one. The data hold approximately 170,000 clones, with approximately 90% observed a single time. Sequencing input: peripheral blood. The receptors were gathered from a man between 18 and 29 years old with COVID-19, enrolled during active disease.

The gene calls are TRBV27 and TRBJ2-1; no definite D call. Germline CDR1 and CDR2: MNHEY and SMNVEV (reference sequence). V was trimmed by 7 bases and J by 0 bases, leaving 10 bases between them. This CDR3 is 14 amino acids long. The CDR3 loop reads CASTSISSYNEQFF. The DNA of the CDR3 is TGTGCCAGCACTTCTATTAGCTCCTACAATGAGCAGTTCTTC.

The rearrangement joins TRBV5-4 to TRBJ2-3; D perhaps matches TRBD2 (6 bases). Deletions cut 5 bases from V and 5 bases from J, with 15 bases between. In germline, CDR1 is SGHNT, CDR2 YYREEE (reference sequence). The CDR3 has 14 amino acids. CDR3 sequence (DNA): TGTGCCAGCAGTCGTGCGGAGGGAGGAGATACGCAGTATTTT. Its translation: CASSRAEGGDTQYF.

This chain uses TRBV5-1 with TRBJ2-2, with 11 bases identical to TRBD2. The V gene's germline CDR1 is SGHRS and CDR2 YFSETQ. With 3 bases clipped from V and 3 bases from J, the junction kept 4 bases outside the gene matches. This CDR3 comprises 16 residues. In nucleotides, the CDR3 is TGCGCCAGCAGCTCGGGACTAGCGGCCCACACCGGGGAGCTGTTTTTT. Translated, it gives CASSSGLAAHTGELFF.

The chain links TRBV27 to TRBJ2-1; 9 bases align to TRBD1. V shed 5 bases and J 7 bases; nucleotides not matched to a gene: 12. This CDR3 comprises 16 residues. The germline V gene encodes CDR1 MNHEY and CDR2 SMNVEV (reference sequence). The CDR3 reads CASSTPYYRGRNEQFF. In DNA form, the CDR3 reads TGTGCCAGCAGTACCCCCTACTACAGGGGGCGGAATGAGCAGTTCTTC.

V and J are TRBV28 and TRBJ2-5; 9 nucleotides align to TRBD2. The germline V gene encodes CDR1 MDHEN and CDR2 SYDVKM. The CDR3 has 16 residues. The V gene end was trimmed by 4 bases and the J gene end by 2 bases; junction bases not matched to a gene: 8. The CDR3 protein is CASSWGLARVQETQYF. The DNA of the CDR3 is TGTGCCAGCAGTTGGGGACTAGCAAGGGTACAAGAGACCCAGTACTTC.

This sequence joins TRBV4-3 and TRBJ1-2; TRBD1 matches 8 bases. Unmatched junction bases numbered 10, after V lost 0 bases and J lost 4 bases. The CDR3 contains 17 residues. Germline lookup yields CDR1 LGHNA and CDR2 YSLEER. CDR3 residues: CASSQDLMGQAIYGYTF. DNA of the CDR3: TGCGCCAGCAGCCAAGATCTAATGGGACAGGCCATCTATGGCTACACCTTC.

The chain is built from TRBV6-2 or TRBV6-3 and TRBJ2-1, with D possibly being TRBD2 (5 bases). Trimming shortened V by 6 bases and J by 3 bases, and 18 bases separated the two germline ends. Germline CDR1 reads MNHEY; CDR2 reads SVGEGT. The CDR3 runs 16 residues. The CDR3 region has the DNA TGTGCCAGCAGCCTCACGAGGGTTAATCTCTACAATGAGCAGTTCTTC. Protein sequence: CASSLTRVNLYNEQFF.

The V call is TRBV9, the J call TRBJ1-2; TRBD1 is a possible D gene (6 bases). The V and J ends lost 3 bases and 2 bases respectively, with 11 bases between them. CDR1 SGDLS and CDR2 YYNGEE come from the germline V gene. The CDR3 is 14 amino acids. CDR3 DNA: TGTGCCAGCAGCGCCGAACAGGGAAACTATGGCTACACCTTC. Translated, it gives CASSAEQGNYGYTF. Supplemented by reference TRBV9 and TRBJ1-2, the full variable domain reads DSGVTQTPKHLITATGQRVTLRCSPRSGDLSVYWYQQSLDQGLQFLIQYYNGEERAKGNILERFSAQQFPDLHSELNLSSLELGDSALYFCASSAEQGNYGYTFGSGTRLTVV.

The chain carries TRBV18 and TRBJ1-1; 10 bases are shared with TRBD1. CDR3 length equals 14 residues. Germline lookup yields CDR1 KGHSH and CDR2 LQKENI. Trimming cost V 5 bases and J 5 bases; bases outside gene matches: 5. The CDR3 nucleotides are TGTGCCAGCTCAGCCCGACAGGGGGCAACTGAAGCTTTCTTT. Translated: CASSARQGATEAFF. Full variable domain (outside the CDR3, taken from reference TRBV18 and TRBJ1-1): NAGVMQNPRHLVRRRGQEARLRCSPMKGHSHVYWYRQLPEEGLKFMVYLQKENIIDESGMPKERFSAEFPKEGPSILRIQQVVRGDSAAYFCASSARQGATEAFFGQGTRLTVV.

V gene TRBV15 combines with J gene TRBJ2-7; 7 positions agree with TRBD2. The CDR3 totals 15 residues. CDR1 and CDR2 (germline): LNHNV, YYDKDF (reference sequence). The V gene end was trimmed by 0 bases and the J gene end by 2 bases; junction bases not matched to a gene: 4. In DNA form, the CDR3 reads TGTGCCACCAGCAGAGACCCTAGCGGAGCCTACGAGCAGTACTTC. As protein: CATSRDPSGAYEQYF.

This sequence joins TRBV7-9 and TRBJ2-1; possible D gene TRBD1, 6 bases. This CDR3 spans 17 amino acids. From germline, CDR1 is SEHNR and CDR2 FQNEAQ (reference sequence). Trimming shortened V by 5 bases and J by 0 bases, and 17 bases separated the two germline ends. The CDR3, as DNA: TGTGCCAGCAGCACGCAAAACAGGGTAAGCTCCTACAATGAGCAGTTCTTC. Translated, it gives CASSTQNRVSSYNEQFF.

The chain carries TRBV5-6 and TRBJ1-5; D unresolved. V dropped 4 bases and J dropped 2 bases, with 10 bases sitting between them. This CDR3 region has 14 residues. Germline V gene data show CDR1 as SGHDT and CDR2 as YYEEEE. CDR3 bases: TGTGCCAGCAGCGAATGGCATGGCAATCAGCCCCAGCATTTT. Translating it yields CASSEWHGNQPQHF.

The genes are TRBV4-1 and TRBJ2-7; no reliable D call. This CDR3 is built from 14 residues. CDR1 is MGHRA and CDR2 is YSYEKL in the germline V gene. V shed 4 bases and J shed 6 bases, with 16 bases lying between them. The CDR3 spells CASSLNRLGGEQYF. In DNA, the CDR3 is TGCGCCAGCAGCCTTAACCGACTTGGTGGCGAGCAGTACTTC.

The chain is built from TRBV5-1 and TRBJ2-7; TRBD1 matches 8 bases. Per germline, CDR1 SGHRS and CDR2 YFSETQ. V was pared by 1 base and J by 1 base, with 7 bases of the junction left unmatched. The CDR3 spans 16 residues. CDR3 bases: TGCGCCAGCAGCTTGATCCCGGACAGGGCTTCCTACGAGCAGTACTTC. Its protein product is CASSLIPDRASYEQYF. The variable domain in full, completed from reference TRBV5-1 and TRBJ2-7, reads KAGVTQTPRYLIKTRGQQVTLSCSPISGHRSVSWYQQTPGQGLQFLFEYFSETQRNKGNFPGRFSGRQFSNSRSEMNVSTLELGDSALYLCASSLIPDRASYEQYFGPGTRLTVT.

About this clone: The same CDR3 arises from other DNA sequences in this sample as well. The J gene is TRBJ2-7, the V gene TRBV6-5; D gene unclear. CDR3 length equals 11 residues. The V gene lost 5 bases and the J gene lost 4 bases, with 6 bases spanning the gap. Germline V gene lookup returns CDR1 MNHEY and CDR2 SVGAGI. The DNA of the CDR3 is TGTGCCAGCAGTCTAGGTTACGAGCAGTACTTC. It codes for CASSLGYEQYF.

The chain couples TRBV10-3 to TRBJ2-7; D possibly corresponds to TRBD2 (6 bases). V was shortened by 8 bases and J by 3 bases, with 11 bases between the two germline ends. This CDR3 spans 12 amino acids. Looked up from germline, CDR1 is ENHRY and CDR2 is SYGVKD. The CDR3 here is CAIGGPLYEQYF. In nucleotides, the CDR3 is TGTGCCATCGGAGGGCCGCTCTACGAGCAGTACTTC.

This rearrangement joins TRBV10-1 to TRBJ1-6; possibly TRBD1 for D (5 bases). The CDR3 runs to 13 residues. The V end lost 7 bases, the J end lost 10 bases, and 14 bases lay between the germline ends. Germline values: CDR1 WNHNN, CDR2 SYGVQD (reference sequence). As DNA, the CDR3 is TGCGCCAGCAATGGGGCAGCCGGATCACCCCTCCACTTT. Amino acid sequence: CASNGAAGSPLHF.

A single count supports this clone. This sequence joins TRBV4-3 and TRBJ2-1; D is perhaps TRBD2 (6 bases). V gave up 1 base and J gave up 8 bases, with 12 bases separating them. The CDR3 contains 14 residues. The germline gives CDR1 LGHNA, CDR2 YSLEER. The CDR3 sequence: CASSQAGTGDEQFF. The DNA for the CDR3 is TGCGCCAGCAGCCAAGCCGGGACTGGAGATGAGCAGTTCTTC.

The chain has TRBV6-1 and TRBJ2-6; perhaps TRBD2 as D (5 bases). This CDR3 spans 16 amino acids. Trimming took 0 bases from V and 2 from J, leaving 8 bases between them. CDR1 and CDR2 from the germline V gene are MNHNS and SASEGT. CDR3 sequence: CASSEAPGAGANVLTF. The CDR3 DNA sequence: TGTGCCAGCAGTGAAGCCCCCGGGGCTGGGGCCAACGTCCTGACTTTC.

This sequence joins TRBV5-1 and TRBJ1-2, with 9 bases matching TRBD1. The V and J ends lost 4 bases and 8 bases, in that order; junction bases with no gene match: 12. The CDR3 is 15 amino acids. In germline, CDR1 is SGHRS, CDR2 YFSETQ. The CDR3 bases are TGCGCCAGCAGCGCAGCCGACAGGGGGTTCGTCGGCTACACCTTC. As protein: CASSAADRGFVGYTF.

This rearrangement joins TRBV12-3 or TRBV12-4 to TRBJ2-7; 8 nucleotides align to TRBD1. Trimming took 4 bases from V and 6 from J; bases not matched to a gene: 2. The CDR3 runs 12 residues. The DNA of the CDR3 is TGTGCCAGCAGTTCCGGACAGGGCGAGCAGTACTTC. Its translation is CASSSGQGEQYF.

J is TRBJ1-1 and V is TRBV7-8; 7 positions agree with TRBD1. This CDR3 is 14 amino acids long. V shed 5 bases and J 5 bases; nucleotides not matched to a gene: 8. Germline V gene lookup returns CDR1 SGHVS and CDR2 FQNEAQ. The CDR3 sequence is CASSPRQGWTEAFF. CDR3 nucleotides: TGTGCCAGCAGCCCTCGACAGGGATGGACTGAAGCTTTCTTT. The full variable domain, with the rest looked up from reference TRBV7-8 and TRBJ1-1, is GAGVSQSPRYKVAKRGQDVALRCDPISGHVSLFWYQQALGQGPEFLTYFQNEAQLDKSGLPSDRFFAERPEGSVSTLKIQRTQQEDSAVYLCASSPRQGWTEAFFGQGTRLTVV.

The chain combines TRBV5-1 with TRBJ1-3; no definite D call. The germline V gene encodes CDR1 SGHRS and CDR2 YFSETQ. The CDR3 spans 16 residues. Trimming removed 0 bases at V and 0 bases at J, with 10 bases between. CDR3 residues: CASSLGGGNSGNTIYF. The CDR3 coding sequence is TGCGCCAGCAGCTTGGGAGGAGGAAACTCTGGAAACACCATATATTTT.

The chain is built from TRBV5-8 and TRBJ2-3, with 8 nucleotides matching TRBD2. The J segment lost 3 bases and the V segment lost 0 bases, leaving 9 bases of the junction unmatched. Germline lookup yields CDR1 SGHTS and CDR2 YDEGEE. CDR3 length: 17 amino acids. Here the CDR3 DNA reads TGTGCCAGCAGCTTGGAATATACCGGGACTAGAACAGATACGCAGTATTTT. Residues: CASSLEYTGTRTDTQYF.

The chain joins TRBV7-9 to TRBJ2-7; D is possibly TRBD1 (6 bases). Germline CDR1 reads SEHNR; CDR2 reads FQNEAQ (reference sequence). The CDR3 spans 12 residues. V was shortened by 6 bases and J by 10 bases, with 16 bases between the two germline ends. The chain's CDR3 is CASSKSQGIQYF. CDR3 in DNA: TGTGCCAGCAGTAAATCGCAGGGGATTCAGTACTTC.